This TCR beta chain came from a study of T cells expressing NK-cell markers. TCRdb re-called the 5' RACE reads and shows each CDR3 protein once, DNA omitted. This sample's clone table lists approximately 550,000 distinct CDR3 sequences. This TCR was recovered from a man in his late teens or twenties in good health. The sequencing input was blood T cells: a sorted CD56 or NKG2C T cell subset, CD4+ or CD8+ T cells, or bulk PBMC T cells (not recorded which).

CDR3: CASTRDHQETQYF. The chain employs TRBV12-3 or TRBV12-4 and TRBJ2-5. The CDR3 runs to 13 residues.